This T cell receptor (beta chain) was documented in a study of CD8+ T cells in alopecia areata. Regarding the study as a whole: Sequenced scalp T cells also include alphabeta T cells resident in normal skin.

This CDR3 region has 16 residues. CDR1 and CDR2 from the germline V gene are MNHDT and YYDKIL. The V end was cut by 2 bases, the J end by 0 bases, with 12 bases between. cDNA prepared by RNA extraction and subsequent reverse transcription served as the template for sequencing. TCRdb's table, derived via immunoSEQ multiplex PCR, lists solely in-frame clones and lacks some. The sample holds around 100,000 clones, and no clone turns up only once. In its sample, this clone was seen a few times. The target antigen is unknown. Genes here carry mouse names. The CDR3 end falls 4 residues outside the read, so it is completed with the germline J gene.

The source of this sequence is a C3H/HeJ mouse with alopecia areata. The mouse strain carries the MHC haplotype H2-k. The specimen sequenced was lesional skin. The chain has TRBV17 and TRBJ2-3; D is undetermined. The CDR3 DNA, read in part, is TGTGCTAGCAGTAGAACCCAAAAACTTAGTGCAGAA. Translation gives CASSRTQKLSAE. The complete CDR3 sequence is CASSRTQKLSAETLYF. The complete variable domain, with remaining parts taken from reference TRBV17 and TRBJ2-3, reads DTTVKQNPRYKLARVGKPVNLICSQTMNHDTMYWYQKKPNQAPKLLLFYYDKILNREADTFEKFQSSRPNNSFCSLYIGSAGLEYSAMYLCASSRTQKLSAETLYFGSGTRLTVL.